The subject of this entry is one TCR beta chain. The antigen it binds to is not known. No base-level quality is on record; no much larger clone is a single base apart. Including cysteine and phenylalanine, the CDR3 has 14 amino acids. The DNA shown is the 42-base CDR3, in frame from base 1. The germline V gene supplies CDR1 SGHVS and CDR2 FNYEAQ. V gives up 10 bases and J gives up 4 bases, and the segment between their germline ends measures 16 bases. The label giving this sample's treatment or condition can be read as: in vitro stimulation with specific CMV peptide epitopes to enrich CMV-specific T cells. Instrument used: Illumina HiSeq 1500. Clones were called with MiXCR by TCRdb after fastp trimmed the public reads at Q25, and only in-frame beta chains were retained. Duplicate CDR3 protein sequences are folded into a single record with the most common DNA and genes. In all, the sample holds 650,000 to 900,000 distinct CDR3 sequences, and around a third of those were seen once. 9.5% to 15% of the sample comes from the top ten.

This sample stems from a study of T cell repertoires in cytomegalovirus infection (dated by TCRdb to the late 2010s). Regarding the complete study: The peptide stimulations were aimed at well-studied HLA-B-restricted epitopes as well as recently identified HLA-C-restricted CMV epitopes, whose presentation resists viral immunomodulation. Donor HLA type was relevant to the analysis, as public TCR beta signatures indicated carriage of CMV infection together with the matching HLA type.

Points the paper makes about the study in general: Carriers of CMV infection plus the relevant HLA type were discriminated by the cumulative frequency of public TCR beta family members in the study cohort and in an independent approximately 360-donor cohort. The ex vivo response was dominated by HLA-C-restricted CMV-specific TCR beta clonotypes, which also provided the single most frequent clonotype in two of eight donors.

Sequences were derived from cultured CD8+ T cells from PBMCs, sampled from culture after CMV antigen stimulation. This receptor chain uses TRBV7-6 and TRBJ2-2; confidence is insufficient to name the D gene. This TCR was recovered from a human donor in good health (CMV status not recorded). Some clones in this sample may be carry-over from other donors' samples. The CDR3 is CATSIKLLTGELFF. The nucleotides are TGTGCCACGTCGATCAAGCTCCTCACCGGGGAGCTGTTTTTT.